The clone carrying this T cell receptor (beta chain) was detected a few times. The sample originates from a study of blood T cell repertoires in COVID-19. Looking at the study overall: The United States, Italy and Spain provided the acute and convalescent COVID-19 samples. PBMCs, B-cell-depleted T cells, or T cells provided the cDNA or gDNA that made up the material.

The germline V gene encodes CDR1 MDHEN and CDR2 SYDVKM. This CDR3 is built from 16 residues. The junction had 2 bases not matched to a gene; V was cut back by 3 bases and J by 3 bases. The authors' processing: Estimation of nucleated cell counts relied on the amplification of reference gene primers. Repertoires were generated with immunoSEQ multiplex PCR, while TCRdb's copy carries only in-frame clones and drops some. D and trimming come from the DNA, and the V and J calls and clone size come from that table. This table holds 300,000 to 400,000 clones, about 90% found once. V gene TRBV28 combines with J gene TRBJ2-2; 12 nucleotides line up with TRBD2. This TCR came from a woman aged 18-29 years who had recovered from COVID-19. The sample taken for sequencing was peripheral blood. CDR3 DNA sequence: TGTGCCAGCAGTTTGAGACTAGCGGGGGACACCGGGGAGCTGTTTTTT. This translates into CASSLRLAGDTGELFF. Together with reference TRBV28 and TRBJ2-2, the CDR3 gives the full variable domain: DVKVTQSSRYLVKRTGEKVFLECVQDMDHENMFWYRQDPGLGLRLIYFSYDVKMKEKGDIPEGYSVSREKKERFSLILESASTNQTSMYLCASSLRLAGDTGELFFGEGSRLTVL.